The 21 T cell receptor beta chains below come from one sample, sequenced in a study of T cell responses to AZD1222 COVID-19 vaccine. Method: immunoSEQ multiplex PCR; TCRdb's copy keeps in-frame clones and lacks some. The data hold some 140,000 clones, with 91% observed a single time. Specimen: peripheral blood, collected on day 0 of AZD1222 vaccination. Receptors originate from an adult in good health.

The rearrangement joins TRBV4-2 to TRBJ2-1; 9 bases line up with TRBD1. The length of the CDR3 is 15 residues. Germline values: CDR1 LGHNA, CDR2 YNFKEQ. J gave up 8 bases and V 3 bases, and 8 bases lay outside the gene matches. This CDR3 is CASSHLRDRVDEQFF. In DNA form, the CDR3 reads TGTGCCAGCAGCCACCTCCGGGACAGGGTAGATGAGCAGTTCTTC.

CDR3 residues: CSVSGWPNYNEQFF. As DNA, the CDR3 is TGCAGCGTAAGTGGTTGGCCCAACTACAATGAGCAGTTCTTC. The gene calls are TRBV29-1 and TRBJ2-1; no reliable D call. Trimming removed 6 bases from V and 3 bases from J, with 15 bases in between. The germline V gene encodes CDR1 SQVTM and CDR2 ANQGSEA. CDR3 length equals 14 residues.

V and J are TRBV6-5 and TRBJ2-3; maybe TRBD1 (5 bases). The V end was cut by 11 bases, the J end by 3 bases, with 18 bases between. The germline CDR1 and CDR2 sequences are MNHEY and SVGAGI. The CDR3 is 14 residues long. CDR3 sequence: CALSIRARTDTQYF. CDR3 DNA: TGTGCCCTAAGTATCAGGGCCCGGACAGATACGCAGTATTTT.

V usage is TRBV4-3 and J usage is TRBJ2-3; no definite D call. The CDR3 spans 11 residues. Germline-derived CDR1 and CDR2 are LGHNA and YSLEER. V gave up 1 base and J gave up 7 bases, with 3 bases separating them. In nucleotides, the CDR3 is TGCGCCAGCAGCCAAGCCAATACGCAGTATTTT. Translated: CASSQANTQYF.

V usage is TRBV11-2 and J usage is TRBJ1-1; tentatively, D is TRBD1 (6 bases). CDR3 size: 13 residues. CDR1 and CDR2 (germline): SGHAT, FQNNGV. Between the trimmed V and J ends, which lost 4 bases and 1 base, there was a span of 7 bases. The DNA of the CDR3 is TGTGCCAGCAGCTCGGGACAGAACACTGAAGCTTTCTTT. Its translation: CASSSGQNTEAFF.

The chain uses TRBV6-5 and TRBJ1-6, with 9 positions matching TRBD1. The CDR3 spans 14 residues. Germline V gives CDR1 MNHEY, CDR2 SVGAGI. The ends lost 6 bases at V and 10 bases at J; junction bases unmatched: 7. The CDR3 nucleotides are TGTGCCAGCAGCGCCGGGACAGGGAGCTCACCCCTCCACTTT. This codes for CASSAGTGSSPLHF.

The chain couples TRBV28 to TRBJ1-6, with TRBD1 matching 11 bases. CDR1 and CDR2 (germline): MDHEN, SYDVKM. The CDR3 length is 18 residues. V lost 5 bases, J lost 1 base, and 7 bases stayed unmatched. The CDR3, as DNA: TGTGCCAGCAGTGCCCCGGGACAGGGGGTATCCTATAATTCACCCCTCCACTTT. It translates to CASSAPGQGVSYNSPLHF. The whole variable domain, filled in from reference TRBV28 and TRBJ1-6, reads DVKVTQSSRYLVKRTGEKVFLECVQDMDHENMFWYRQDPGLGLRLIYFSYDVKMKEKGDIPEGYSVSREKKERFSLILESASTNQTSMYLCASSAPGQGVSYNSPLHFGNGTRLTVT.

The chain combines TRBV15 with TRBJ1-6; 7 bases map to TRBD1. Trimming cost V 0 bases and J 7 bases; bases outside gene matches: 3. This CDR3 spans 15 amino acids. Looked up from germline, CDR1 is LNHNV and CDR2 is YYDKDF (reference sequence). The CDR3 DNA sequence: TGTGCCACCAGCAGAGATGGGACAGAGAATTCACCCCTCCACTTT. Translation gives CATSRDGTENSPLHF.

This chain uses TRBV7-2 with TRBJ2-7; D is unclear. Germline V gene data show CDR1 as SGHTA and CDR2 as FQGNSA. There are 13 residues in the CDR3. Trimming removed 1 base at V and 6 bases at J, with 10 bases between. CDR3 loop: CASSLGAQREQYF. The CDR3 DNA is TGTGCCAGCAGCTTAGGGGCTCAGCGCGAGCAGTACTTC. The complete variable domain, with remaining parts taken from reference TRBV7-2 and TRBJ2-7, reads GAGVSQSPSNKVTEKGKDVELRCDPISGHTALYWYRQSLGQGLEFLIYFQGNSAPDKSGLPSDRFSAERTGGSVSTLTIQRTQQEDSAVYLCASSLGAQREQYFGPGTRLTVT.

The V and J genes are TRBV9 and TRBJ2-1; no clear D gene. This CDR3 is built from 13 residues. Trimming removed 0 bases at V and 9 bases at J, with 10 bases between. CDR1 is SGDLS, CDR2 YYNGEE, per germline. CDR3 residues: CASSVDPDSEQFF. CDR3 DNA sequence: TGTGCCAGCAGCGTAGACCCTGACTCTGAGCAGTTCTTC.

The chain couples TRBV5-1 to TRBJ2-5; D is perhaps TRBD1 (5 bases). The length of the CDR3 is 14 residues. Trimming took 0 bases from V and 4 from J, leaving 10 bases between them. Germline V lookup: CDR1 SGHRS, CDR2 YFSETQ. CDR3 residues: CASSLGGQGETQYF. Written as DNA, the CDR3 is TGCGCCAGCAGCTTGGGGGGCCAAGGAGAGACCCAGTACTTC.

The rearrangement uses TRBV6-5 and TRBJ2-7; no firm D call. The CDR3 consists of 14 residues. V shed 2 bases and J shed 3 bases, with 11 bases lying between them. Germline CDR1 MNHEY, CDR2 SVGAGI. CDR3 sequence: CASSYPGASYEQYF. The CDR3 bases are TGTGCCAGCAGTTACCCCGGAGCGAGCTACGAGCAGTACTTC.

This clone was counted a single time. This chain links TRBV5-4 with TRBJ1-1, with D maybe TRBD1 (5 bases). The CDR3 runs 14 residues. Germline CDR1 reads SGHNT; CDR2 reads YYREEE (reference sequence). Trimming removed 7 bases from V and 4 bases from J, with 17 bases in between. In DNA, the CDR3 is TGTGCCAGCTTAGATCTGGGGCGGGGCACTGAAGCTTTCTTT. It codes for CASLDLGRGTEAFF.

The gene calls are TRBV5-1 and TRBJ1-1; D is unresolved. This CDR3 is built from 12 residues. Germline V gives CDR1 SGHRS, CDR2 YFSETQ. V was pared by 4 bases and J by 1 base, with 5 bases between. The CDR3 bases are TGCGCCAGCAGCCTAAAGAACACTGAAGCTTTCTTT. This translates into CASSLKNTEAFF.

CDR3 coding DNA: TGTGCCAGCAGCCGGACAGAGGACTATGGCTACACCTTC. It is translated as CASSRTEDYGYTF. This chain joins TRBV14 and TRBJ1-2; tentative D call: TRBD1 (6 bases). Trimming took off 4 bases at V and 3 bases at J, with 9 bases between the two ends. Germline lookup yields CDR1 SGHDN and CDR2 FVKESK. The CDR3 sequence is 13 residues long. Complete variable domain (other parts from reference TRBV14 and TRBJ1-2): EAGVTQFPSHSVIEKGQTVTLRCDPISGHDNLYWYRRVMGKEIKFLLHFVKESKQDESGMPNNRFLAERTGGTYSTLKVQPAELEDSGVYFCASSRTEDYGYTFGSGTRLTVV.

CDR3 sequence reads: CASSLRQGTNTGELFF. In DNA, the CDR3 is TGCGCCAGCAGCTTAAGGCAGGGTACGAACACCGGGGAGCTGTTTTTT. The chain is built from TRBV5-1 and TRBJ2-2; maybe TRBD1 (5 bases). The CDR3 is 16 amino acids. Trimming took off 2 bases at V and 0 bases at J, with 11 bases between the two ends. The germline gives CDR1 SGHRS, CDR2 YFSETQ. The full variable domain, rest sourced from reference TRBV5-1 and TRBJ2-2, is KAGVTQTPRYLIKTRGQQVTLSCSPISGHRSVSWYQQTPGQGLQFLFEYFSETQRNKGNFPGRFSGRQFSNSRSEMNVSTLELGDSALYLCASSLRQGTNTGELFFGEGSRLTVL.

The CDR3 loop is CASSQGDPWTEKGYEQYF. Here the CDR3 DNA reads TGTGCCAGCAGCCAAGGAGATCCGTGGACAGAGAAGGGCTACGAGCAGTACTTC. The V gene is TRBV4-2, the J gene TRBJ2-7; weak D call: TRBD1 (6 bases). Trimming took off 1 base at V and 3 bases at J, with 22 bases between the two ends. Germline CDR1 reads LGHNA; CDR2 reads YNFKEQ. The CDR3 is 18 amino acids.

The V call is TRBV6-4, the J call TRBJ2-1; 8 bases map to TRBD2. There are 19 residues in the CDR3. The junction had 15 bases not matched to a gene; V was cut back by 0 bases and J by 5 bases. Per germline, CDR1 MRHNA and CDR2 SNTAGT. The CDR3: CASSDSAGGGGGAHNEQFF. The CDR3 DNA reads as TGTGCCAGCAGTGACTCGGCGGGGGGAGGCGGGGGAGCCCACAATGAGCAGTTCTTC.

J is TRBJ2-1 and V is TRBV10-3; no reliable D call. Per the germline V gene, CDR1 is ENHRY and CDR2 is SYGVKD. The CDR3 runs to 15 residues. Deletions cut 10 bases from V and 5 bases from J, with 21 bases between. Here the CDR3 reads CATKPTGPVDNEQFF. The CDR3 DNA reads TGTGCCACCAAACCAACCGGGCCCGTAGACAATGAGCAGTTCTTC.

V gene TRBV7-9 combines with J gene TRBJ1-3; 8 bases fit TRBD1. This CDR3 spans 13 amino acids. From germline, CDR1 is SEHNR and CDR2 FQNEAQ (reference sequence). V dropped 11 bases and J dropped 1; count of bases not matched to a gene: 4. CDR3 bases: TGTGCCCCAGGGGGCCCATCTGGAAACACCATATATTTT. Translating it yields CAPGGPSGNTIYF.

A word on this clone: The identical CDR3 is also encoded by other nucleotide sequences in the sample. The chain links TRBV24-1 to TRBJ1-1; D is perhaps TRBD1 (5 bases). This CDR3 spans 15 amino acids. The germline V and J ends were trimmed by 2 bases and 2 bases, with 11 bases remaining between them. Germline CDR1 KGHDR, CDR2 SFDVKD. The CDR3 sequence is CATSDSRGGNTEAFF. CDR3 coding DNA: TGTGCCACCAGTGATTCTCGGGGGGGTAACACTGAAGCTTTCTTT.